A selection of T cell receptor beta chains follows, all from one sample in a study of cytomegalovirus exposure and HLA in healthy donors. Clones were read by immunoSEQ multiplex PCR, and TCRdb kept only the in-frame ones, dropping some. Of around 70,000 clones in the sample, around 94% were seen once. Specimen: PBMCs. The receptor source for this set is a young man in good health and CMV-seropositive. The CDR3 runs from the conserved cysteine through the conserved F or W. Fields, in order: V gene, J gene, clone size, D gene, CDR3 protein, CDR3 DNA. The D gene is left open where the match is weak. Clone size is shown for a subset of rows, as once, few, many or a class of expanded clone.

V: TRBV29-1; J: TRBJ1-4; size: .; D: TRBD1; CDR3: CSVGVQGESEKLFF; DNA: TGCAGCGTTGGGGTACAGGGGGAAAGCGAAAAACTGTTTTTT
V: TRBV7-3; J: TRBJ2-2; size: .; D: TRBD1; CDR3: CASSPGTANTGELFF; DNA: TGTGCCAGCTCGCCGGGGACAGCGAACACCGGGGAGCTGTTTTTT
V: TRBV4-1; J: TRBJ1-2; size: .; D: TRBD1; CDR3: CASSQEGTGLYGYTF; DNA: TGCGCCAGCAGCCAAGAAGGGACAGGCCTCTATGGCTACACCTTC
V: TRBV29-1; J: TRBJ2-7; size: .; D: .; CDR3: CSVVFPATYEQYF; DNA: TGCAGCGTTGTGTTTCCAGCGACCTACGAGCAGTACTTC
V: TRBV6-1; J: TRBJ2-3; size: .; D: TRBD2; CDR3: CASSGHSGRVGGDTQYF; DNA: TGTGCCAGCAGTGGACATAGCGGGAGGGTCGGGGGAGATACGCAGTATTTT
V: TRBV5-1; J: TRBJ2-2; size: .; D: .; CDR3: CASRSGEAGELFF; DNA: TGCGCCAGCCGCTCGGGGGAGGCCGGGGAGCTGTTTTTT
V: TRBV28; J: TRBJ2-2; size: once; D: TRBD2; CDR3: CASSYGRAGELFF; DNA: TGTGCCAGCAGTTACGGGAGGGCCGGGGAGCTGTTTTTT
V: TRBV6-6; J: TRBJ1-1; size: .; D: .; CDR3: CASSYQTGLNTEAFF; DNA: TGTGCCAGCAGTTACCAGACAGGACTGAACACTGAAGCTTTCTTT
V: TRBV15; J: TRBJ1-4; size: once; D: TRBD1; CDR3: CATSRDSPGQGAEKLFF; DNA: TGTGCCACCAGCAGAGATAGTCCGGGACAGGGTGCTGAAAAACTGTTTTTT
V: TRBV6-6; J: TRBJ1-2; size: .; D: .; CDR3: CASSYSGRGLGYTF; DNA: TGTGCCAGCAGTTACTCAGGGAGAGGTTTGGGCTACACCTTC
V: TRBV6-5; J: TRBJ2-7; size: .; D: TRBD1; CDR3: CASSFDRGRNEQYF; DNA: TGTGCCAGCAGTTTTGACAGGGGGCGAAACGAGCAGTACTTC
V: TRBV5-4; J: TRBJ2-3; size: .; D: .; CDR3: CASSLGDFRTDTQYF; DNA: TGTGCCAGCAGCTTGGGGGACTTTCGCACAGATACGCAGTATTTT
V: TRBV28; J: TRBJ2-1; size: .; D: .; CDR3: CASSLRALSSYNEQFF; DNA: TGTGCCAGCAGTTTGCGGGCGCTGAGCTCCTACAATGAGCAGTTCTTC
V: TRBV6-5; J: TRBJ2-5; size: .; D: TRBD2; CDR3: CASRQTSGPLETQYF; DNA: TGTGCCAGCAGGCAGACTAGCGGACCTTTAGAGACCCAGTACTTC
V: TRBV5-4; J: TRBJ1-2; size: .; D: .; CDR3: CASSLSLGRSYGYTF; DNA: TGTGCCAGCAGCTTGAGTCTGGGGCGTAGCTATGGCTACACCTTC
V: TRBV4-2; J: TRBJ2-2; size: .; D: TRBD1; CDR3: CASSQGTGDTGELFF; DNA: TGTGCCAGCAGCCAAGGGACAGGGGACACCGGGGAGCTGTTTTTT
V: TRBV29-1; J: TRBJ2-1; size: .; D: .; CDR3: CSVVVSGTGLDEQFF; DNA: TGCAGCGTTGTTGTTAGCGGGACAGGGTTGGATGAGCAGTTCTTC
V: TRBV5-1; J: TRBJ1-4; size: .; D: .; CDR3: CASSLGQNNEKLFF; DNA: TGCGCCAGCAGCTTGGGACAGAATAATGAAAAACTGTTTTTT
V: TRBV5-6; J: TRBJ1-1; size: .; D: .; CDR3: CASSSDSTELAAFF; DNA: TGTGCCAGCAGCTCGGACAGTACTGAATTAGCGGCTTTCTTT
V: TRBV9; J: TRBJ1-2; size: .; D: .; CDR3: CASSVSLMADYGYTF; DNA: TGTGCCAGCAGCGTATCCCTTATGGCAGACTATGGCTACACCTTC
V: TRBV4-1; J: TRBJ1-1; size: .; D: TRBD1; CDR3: CASSRGQGMTEAFF; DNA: TGCGCCAGCAGCCGAGGACAGGGGATGACTGAAGCTTTCTTT
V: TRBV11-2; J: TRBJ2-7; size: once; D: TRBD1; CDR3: CASSPRTGGSEQYF; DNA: TGTGCCAGCAGCCCCCGGACAGGGGGCTCCGAGCAGTACTTC
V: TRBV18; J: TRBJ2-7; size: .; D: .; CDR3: CASSPDGGEQYF; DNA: TGTGCCAGCTCACCAGACGGGGGCGAGCAGTACTTC
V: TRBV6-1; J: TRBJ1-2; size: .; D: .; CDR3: CASSPWDTYGYTF; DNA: TGTGCCAGCAGTCCCTGGGACACCTATGGCTACACCTTC
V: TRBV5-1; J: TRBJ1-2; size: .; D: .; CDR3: CASSLGGDPDYGYTF; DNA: TGCGCCAGCAGCTTGGGGGGGGACCCCGACTATGGCTACACCTTC
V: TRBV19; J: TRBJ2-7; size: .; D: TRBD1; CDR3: CASSSGTGGAYEQYF; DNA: TGTGCCAGTAGCTCCGGGACAGGGGGCGCGTACGAGCAGTACTTC
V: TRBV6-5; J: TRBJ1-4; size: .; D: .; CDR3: CASSYSEGTNEKLFF; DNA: TGTGCCAGCAGTTACTCGGAGGGGACTAATGAAAAACTGTTTTTT
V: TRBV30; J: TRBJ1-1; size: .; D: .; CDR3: CAWTRDTDSEAFF; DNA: TGTGCCTGGACCCGTGACACTGATAGTGAAGCTTTCTTT
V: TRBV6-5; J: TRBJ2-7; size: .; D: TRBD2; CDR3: CASSYWTSGPYEQYF; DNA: TGTGCCAGCAGTTACTGGACTAGCGGTCCCTACGAGCAGTACTTC
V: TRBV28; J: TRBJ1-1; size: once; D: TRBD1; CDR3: CASSPQTGRDTEAFF; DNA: TGTGCCAGCAGTCCGCAGACAGGGAGAGACACTGAAGCTTTCTTT
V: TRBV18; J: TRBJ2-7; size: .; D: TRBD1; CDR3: CASTEQGITYEQYF; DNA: TGTGCCAGCACCGAACAGGGGATCACGTACGAGCAGTACTTC
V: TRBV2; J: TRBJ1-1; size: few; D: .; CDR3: CASSERSTTNTEAFF; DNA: TGTGCCAGCAGTGAAAGATCGACAACGAACACTGAAGCTTTCTTT
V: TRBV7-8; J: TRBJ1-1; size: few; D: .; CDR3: CASSILGADTEAFF; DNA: TGTGCCAGTTCAATCCTAGGGGCGGACACTGAAGCTTTCTTT
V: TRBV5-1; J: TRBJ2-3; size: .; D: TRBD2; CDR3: CASSLTTSGRRDTQYF; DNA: TGCGCCAGCAGCCTAACGACTAGCGGGAGGCGAGATACGCAGTATTTT
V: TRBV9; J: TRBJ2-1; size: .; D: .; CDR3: CASSVVVDNEQFF; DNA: TGTGCCAGCAGCGTAGTAGTCGACAATGAGCAGTTCTTC
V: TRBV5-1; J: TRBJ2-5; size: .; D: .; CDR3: CASSLGLGRPEQYF; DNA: TGCGCCAGCAGCTTGGGTTTGGGGAGGCCCGAACAGTACTTC
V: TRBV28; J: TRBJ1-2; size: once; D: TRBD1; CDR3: CASSTTGTGRYGYTF; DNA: TGTGCCAGCAGTACGACCGGGACAGGGCGCTATGGCTACACCTTC
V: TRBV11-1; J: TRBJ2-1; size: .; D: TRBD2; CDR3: CASSLALAGTYNEQFF; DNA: TGTGCCAGCAGCTTAGCGTTAGCGGGCACCTACAATGAGCAGTTCTTC
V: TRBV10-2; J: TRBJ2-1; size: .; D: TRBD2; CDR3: CASRIGGSSYNEQFF; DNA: TGCGCCAGCAGAATCGGGGGGAGCTCCTACAATGAGCAGTTCTTC